This TCR beta chain was recorded in a study of early T cells in non-severe SARS-CoV-2 infection. This clonotype has more than one count but fewer than ten. Unique molecular identifiers were affixed to single, distinct cDNA molecules. TCRdb ran MiXCR on the 5' RACE reads and lists one entry per CDR3 protein. This sample has under 70,000 distinct CDR3 sequences, with 5.5% to 7% found just once. The CDR3 spans 13 residues. CDR1 MDHEN and CDR2 SYDVKM come from the germline V gene. Deletions cut 5 bases from V and 5 bases from J, with 12 bases between. The starting material was whole blood, obtained at baseline. The rearrangement uses TRBV28 and TRBJ1-1; D not resolved. This receptor was taken from an adult who was a healthcare worker with PCR-confirmed SARS-CoV-2 infection or an uninfected control (not recorded which). The CDR3 protein is CASSPPKRTEAFF. The CDR3 DNA reads as TGTGCCAGCAGTCCCCCTAAGAGGACTGAAGCTTTCTTT.